This T cell receptor (beta chain) was documented in a study of shared clonotypes between healthy human individuals. The assay ran at deep level. Method: immunoSEQ multiplex PCR; TCRdb's copy keeps in-frame clones and lacks some. This sample yields about 1.5 million clones, of which under 99% are seen a single time; about 0.4% belongs to the top ten. Healthy adults negative for HIV, lacking recent acute infections or vaccinations, served as donors. The CDR3 has 17 residues. V gave up 3 bases and J gave up 4 bases, with 22 bases separating them. Germline assignment: CDR1 KGHSH and CDR2 LQKENI. Concerning this clone itself: Its antigen is not identified.

Notes on the study in general: The study generally estimated greater richness for naive than memory subsets. Non-shared clonotypes had lower generation probabilities than those shared by all four donors.

This clonotype originated in a man aged 25 to 40 in good health. The sample consisted of naive CD4+ T cells sorted from blood. The subset is: CD45RA+ positively selected. The V call is TRBV18, the J call TRBJ2-7; perhaps TRBD1 as D (6 bases). CDR3 nucleotide sequence: TGTGCCAGCTCACCTGCTCCAAAAACAGGGATCGGATACGAGCAGTACTTC. Translation: CASSPAPKTGIGYEQYF.